This entry features one TCR beta chain sequence. This clonotype has only a few counts. Its antigen specificity is not known. Base qualities are missing; no much larger clone stands one base away. The CDR3 runs 15 amino acids, cysteine and phenylalanine included. The sequence is cut down to CDR3 DNA, 45 bases in frame from base 1. Looking up the germline V gene yields CDR1 SNHLY and CDR2 FYNNEI. V is cut by 0 bases and J by 6 bases, and the space between the germline ends is 15 bases. To prepare the library, UMI-ligation and nested PCR was applied. The beta constant-region primer consisted of an equimolar mixture of two oligonucleotides that together covered TRBC1 and TRBC2. The ligated cDNA went through four rounds of PCR with nested alpha and beta constant-region primers together with the SP2 primer. A single-stranded oligonucleotide containing the SP2 primer and a 12-nucleotide UMI was joined to the 3' end of the cDNA by T4 RNA ligase 1. Incubation of the ligation reaction was carried out at 16 degrees C for about 18-25 hours. PCR2 was usually performed as a SYBR Green qPCR and halted at a preset threshold so that over-amplification would not occur. Agencourt AMPure XP magnetic beads were used for all purifications after the first. Libraries were quantified by Qubit and checked on a TapeStation, where a main peak was expected near 650 bp. Pooled libraries were sequenced on an Illumina MiSeq using v2 2x251 paired-end kits, and typically about 0.95-2.1 million reads were obtained per sample. Each sample's library went into the pool at about 4 nM, and about 4.5-8% PhiX was added to help with cluster recognition. In the source study's methods: Decombinator assigned V and J genes to Demultiplexor-processed FASTQ reads by tag matching, allowing a single base-pair mismatch. By using UMIs, Collapsinator corrected both sequencing errors and the frequency errors caused by PCR heterogeneity. TCRs were translated and CDR3s were extracted from the conserved cysteine to the FGXG phenylalanine by CDR3Translator, with non-productive sequences being flagged. Gini, Shannon entropy and inverse Simpson indices were calculated on repertoires subsampled to equal numbers of UMI-defined TCRs. Within the linear range, a power law was fitted by maximum likelihood to the distributions of clonotype abundance. Similar UMI counts, unique TCR numbers and clonal distributions were obtained with the pipeline and with MIGEC on one naive CD8 sample. A set of several thousand CMV-associated CDR3 sequences, compiled from VDJdb and a published dataset, was used to search the repertoires. TCRdb reprocessed the public reads (quality trimming at Q25 with fastp, clone calling with MiXCR) and kept in-frame beta chains. A single entry per CDR3 protein holds the most common genes and DNA from its merged rows. TCRdb, not the authors, supplied the V and J calls. A total of under 25,000 distinct CDR3 sequences appear in this sample, 7% to 10% of them only once. The top ten constitute 22% of the sample.

This entry comes from a study of naive and memory T cell subsets (dated by TCRdb to between 2016 and 2019). General notes on the study: The study applied an open-source, UMI-based TCR alpha and beta sequencing pipeline to sorted naive and memory peripheral blood T cell subsets. IgG serology results and the functional CMV T cell responses were in complete agreement. RNA was DNase-treated and reverse transcribed with TCR constant-region primers, mostly using SuperScript III.

TCR alpha and beta chain libraries were amplified separately from the second PCR step onward. Donor CMV status was determined by IFNgamma production from CD4+ T cells after overnight stimulation of fresh PBMCs with CMV viral lysate. Miltenyi beads were used first to positively select CD4 T cells, and CD8 T cells were then positively selected from the CD4-negative fraction. After staining for CD3, CD4, CD8, CD45RA, CD27 and a live/dead dye, cells were sorted on a BD Aria II into four subsets based on CD45RA and CD27. Blood came from three healthy volunteers, each fractionated into CD4 and CD8 T cells and then into four differentiation subsets. Around 120 ml of peripheral blood was collected from each donor, and PBMC were isolated by Ficoll-Paque PLUS density-gradient centrifugation. The sorted cells were lysed in RLT buffer, after which RNA was extracted using a Qiagen RNeasy kit and kept at -80 degrees C.

Broader findings and caveats from the paper: TCR abundance followed a power law with an exponent that was different for naive and memory subsets but consistent across the three individuals. Gini index rose and Shannon and inverse Simpson diversity fell from naive through CM, EM and EMRA in both CD4 and CD8 cells. Once error correction was done, more than 95% of naive TCR sequences showed up just once, which made the naive abundance distributions much steeper than those of the memory subsets. Single alpha or beta chain sequences, rather than paired alpha/beta receptors, were used to define clonotypes. The repertoire findings for the naive and memory subsets could not be validated, as no ground truth was available. RNA-based TCR counts may be affected by expression changes linked to T cell activation and differentiation.

Here the chain combines TRBV2 and TRBJ2-7; the D gene cannot be named for sure. The sample consisted of central memory CD8+ T cells from blood. The cell subset or site tag for this specimen amounts to: central memory, CD45RA- CD27+. This sequence was found in a human donor in good health. Read as DNA, the sequence is TGTGCCAGCAGTGAAGCCGATCTGGGCTTGGGCGAGCAGTACTTC. Its protein is CASSEADLGLGEQYF.